This TCR beta chain comes out of a study of T cell repertoires in cytomegalovirus infection. Across the whole study: Through public TCR beta signatures, both CMV infection and matching HLA type were indicated.

Findings and caveats of the study: It was HLA-C-restricted CMV-specific TCR beta clonotypes that dominated the response ex vivo. Adding up the frequency of public TCR beta families identified people who carried CMV plus the relevant HLA.

About this clonotype: The antigen is undetermined.

CDR1 is LGHNA and CDR2 is YSLEER in the germline V gene. This CDR3 comprises 16 residues. Trimming removed 0 bases from V and 7 bases from J; junction bases left unmatched: 7. TCRdb independently ran MiXCR on the reads; one entry per CDR3 protein. This sample carries 630,000 or so distinct CDR3 sequences, roughly 24% of them seen once, and the ten largest clones take roughly 8%. The J gene is TRBJ2-1, the V gene TRBV4-3, with 9 bases that match TRBD1. Sequenced: CD8+ T cells from PBMCs. The TCR comes from a human donor in good health (CMV status not recorded). Some clones in this sample may be carry-over from other donors' samples. CDR3 in amino acids: CASSQDTGTGRNEQFF. The CDR3 bases are TGCGCCAGCAGCCAAGATACCGGGACAGGGAGAAATGAGCAGTTCTTC.